Listed below are T cell receptor beta chains from one sample, sequenced in a study of tumor-infiltrating lymphocytes in oesophageal squamous cell carcinoma. TCRdb reanalysed the PCR reads using MiXCR and keeps one entry per CDR3 protein. The repertoire includes over 20,000 distinct CDR3 sequences, 34% of them detected once, and approximately 20% sits in the top ten. The sample comprised esophageal tumor tissue. Receptors were obtained from a female donor with esophageal squamous cell carcinoma. CDR3s include the opening cysteine and the closing phenylalanine or tryptophan. The order of the fields is J gene, D gene, V gene, CDR3 protein. The D gene is left open where the match is weak.

j_call: TRBJ2-5; d_call: -; v_call: TRBV28; cdr3_aa: CASSILALQETQYF
j_call: TRBJ2-3; d_call: TRBD1; v_call: TRBV5-1; cdr3_aa: CASSLGTGFDTQYF
j_call: TRBJ1-1; d_call: -; v_call: TRBV4-2; cdr3_aa: CASSQDRLGGGNTEAFF
j_call: TRBJ1-5; d_call: TRBD1; v_call: TRBV5-5; cdr3_aa: CASSPDRVGNQPQHF
j_call: -; d_call: TRBD1; v_call: TRBV5-3; cdr3_aa: CASRTGPSYNEQFF
j_call: TRBJ2-7; d_call: -; v_call: TRBV7-6; cdr3_aa: CASSSQYRNYEQYF
j_call: TRBJ2-1; d_call: TRBD2; v_call: TRBV20-1; cdr3_aa: CSASGLAGGPIEQFF
j_call: TRBJ2-7; d_call: TRBD2; v_call: TRBV6-1; cdr3_aa: CASTQTERDYEQYF
j_call: TRBJ2-7; d_call: -; v_call: TRBV28; cdr3_aa: CASSFRGGGAYEQYF
j_call: TRBJ2-2; d_call: TRBD2; v_call: TRBV7-3; cdr3_aa: CASSRTSGAGELFF
j_call: TRBJ2-3; d_call: -; v_call: TRBV7-2; cdr3_aa: CASLRSYSTDTQYF
j_call: TRBJ1-5; d_call: -; v_call: TRBV20-1; cdr3_aa: CSARWGAPMGNQPQHF
j_call: TRBJ2-7; d_call: -; v_call: TRBV6-1; cdr3_aa: CASSDTRRDQYF
j_call: TRBJ2-1; d_call: -; v_call: TRBV6-6; cdr3_aa: CASSYSLPESYNEQFF
j_call: TRBJ2-3; d_call: TRBD1; v_call: TRBV24-1; cdr3_aa: CATSDPQPGQSTDTQYF
j_call: TRBJ2-7; d_call: TRBD1; v_call: TRBV5-4; cdr3_aa: CASSLAGGQAAYEQYF
j_call: -; d_call: TRBD2; v_call: TRBV7-3; cdr3_aa: CASSLSLAGGVNEQYF
j_call: -; d_call: TRBD2; v_call: TRBV7-7; cdr3_aa: CASSLGQGGVNEQFF
j_call: TRBJ2-2; d_call: -; v_call: TRBV5-6; cdr3_aa: CASSWDKTGELFF
j_call: TRBJ2-3; d_call: -; v_call: TRBV7-3; cdr3_aa: CASSLNGAGPTQYF
j_call: TRBJ2-3; d_call: TRBD2; v_call: TRBV6-6; cdr3_aa: CASSYGTSRTDTQYF
j_call: TRBJ1-5; d_call: -; v_call: TRBV20-1; cdr3_aa: CSARDHEGAQPQHF
j_call: TRBJ2-2; d_call: -; v_call: TRBV27; cdr3_aa: CASKDQPENTGELFF
j_call: TRBJ2-2; d_call: TRBD1; v_call: TRBV12-3/TRBV12-4; cdr3_aa: CASSIRQGGTGELFF
j_call: TRBJ2-7; d_call: TRBD1; v_call: TRBV3-1; cdr3_aa: CASSHSGQARGEQYF
j_call: TRBJ1-1; d_call: TRBD1; v_call: TRBV29-1; cdr3_aa: CSVDMGQGVNEAAFF
j_call: TRBJ1-5; d_call: TRBD1; v_call: TRBV6-1; cdr3_aa: CASRDRGLSNQPQHF
j_call: TRBJ2-3; d_call: -; v_call: TRBV6-1; cdr3_aa: CATRRGPDTQYF
j_call: TRBJ2-5; d_call: -; v_call: TRBV28; cdr3_aa: CASNSVLSETQYF
j_call: TRBJ2-7; d_call: TRBD1; v_call: TRBV12-3/TRBV12-4; cdr3_aa: CASSDRGAEQYF
j_call: -; d_call: -; v_call: TRBV5-1; cdr3_aa: CASSFGVSAGFTDTQYF
j_call: -; d_call: TRBD1; v_call: TRBV19; cdr3_aa: CARPPGQGEETQYF
j_call: TRBJ2-5; d_call: TRBD2; v_call: TRBV11-2; cdr3_aa: CASSPRTSGLGTQYF
j_call: TRBJ2-1; d_call: TRBD2; v_call: TRBV15; cdr3_aa: CATSRTGLAGANEQFF
j_call: -; d_call: -; v_call: TRBV27; cdr3_aa: CASSSTYRENKQYF
j_call: TRBJ2-2; d_call: -; v_call: TRBV18; cdr3_aa: CASSPLSPSNTGELFF
j_call: TRBJ1-4; d_call: -; v_call: TRBV7-2; cdr3_aa: CASSLVGGQTLELFF
j_call: TRBJ2-7; d_call: -; v_call: TRBV28; cdr3_aa: CASTSRVRPNSYEQYF
j_call: -; d_call: TRBD1; v_call: TRBV2; cdr3_aa: CASVDRGADEQFF
j_call: TRBJ2-1; d_call: -; v_call: TRBV19; cdr3_aa: CASSFGLNIQFF
j_call: TRBJ2-3; d_call: -; v_call: TRBV6-1; cdr3_aa: CASRDPGSRGTDTQYF
j_call: TRBJ2-3; d_call: TRBD1; v_call: TRBV28; cdr3_aa: CASSFSDRGQVDTQYF
j_call: TRBJ2-5; d_call: -; v_call: TRBV6-1; cdr3_aa: CASSLHEGTEFPETQYF
j_call: TRBJ2-3; d_call: -; v_call: TRBV5-1; cdr3_aa: CASSLAITTDTQYF
j_call: -; d_call: TRBD2; v_call: TRBV9; cdr3_aa: CASSVVGSGGTGELFF
j_call: TRBJ2-3; d_call: TRBD1; v_call: TRBV10-3; cdr3_aa: CAISESSGQSTDTQYF
j_call: TRBJ2-3; d_call: TRBD2; v_call: TRBV3-1; cdr3_aa: CASSPTGGAFVF
j_call: -; d_call: -; v_call: TRBV5-6; cdr3_aa: CASSFLVLGGMYYEQYF
j_call: TRBJ1-2; d_call: TRBD1; v_call: TRBV7-4; cdr3_aa: CASSLDRGAHFYGYTF
j_call: TRBJ2-3; d_call: -; v_call: TRBV27; cdr3_aa: CASSLKGHRTGNSYEQYF
j_call: TRBJ2-1; d_call: -; v_call: TRBV7-6; cdr3_aa: CASSPIYAGGRNEQFF
j_call: TRBJ2-5; d_call: -; v_call: TRBV2; cdr3_aa: CASAKSRNQETQYF
j_call: TRBJ2-7; d_call: TRBD1; v_call: TRBV11-2; cdr3_aa: CASSRTGTGYYEQYF
j_call: -; d_call: -; v_call: TRBV7-6; cdr3_aa: CASSSQGGGIAGELFF
j_call: TRBJ2-1; d_call: -; v_call: TRBV5-1; cdr3_aa: CASSTGSLSYNEQFF